The sample holds many counts of the clone carrying this T cell receptor (beta chain). TCRdb re-derived calls from the 5' RACE reads in MiXCR, one entry per CDR3 protein. The sample includes around 250,000 distinct CDR3 sequences, 15% to 20% seen only once; the top ten take 22%. The sample belongs to a study of T-cell memory formation after mild COVID-19. The source of this sequence is a man aged 18 to 29 who had mild COVID-19 (a few samples of this study predate the infection). Cell type and time point are not known. Sequencing input: PBMCs or a T cell subset sorted from them (not recorded which).

The CDR3 is CAISESTDTQYF. For the CDR3, the DNA is TGTGCCATCAGTGAGTCAACAGATACGCAGTATTTT. This chain connects TRBV10-3 to TRBJ2-3; D gene uncertain. With 0 bases removed from V and 3 bases from J, the gap between germline ends came to 1 base. Germline CDR1 ENHRY, CDR2 SYGVKD. The CDR3 is 12 residues long.